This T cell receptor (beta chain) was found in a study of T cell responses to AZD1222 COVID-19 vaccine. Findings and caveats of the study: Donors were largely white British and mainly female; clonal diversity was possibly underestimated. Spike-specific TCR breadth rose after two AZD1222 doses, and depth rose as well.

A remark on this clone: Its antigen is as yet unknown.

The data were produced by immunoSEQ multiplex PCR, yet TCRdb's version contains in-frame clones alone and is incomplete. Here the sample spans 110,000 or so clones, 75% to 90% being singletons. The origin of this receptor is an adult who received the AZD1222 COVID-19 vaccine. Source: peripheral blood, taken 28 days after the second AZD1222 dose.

The CDR3 region is CASQNRDGVSEQYF. DNA for the CDR3: TGTGCCAGCCAGAACAGGGACGGGGTTAGCGAGCAGTACTTC. The J gene is TRBJ2-7, the V gene TRBV28; the D gene is possibly TRBD1 (6 bases). CDR1 MDHEN and CDR2 SYDVKM come from the germline V gene. Trimming removed 8 bases at V and 6 bases at J, with 20 bases between. The CDR3 totals 14 residues.